The 23 T cell receptor beta chains below all came from one sample that was sequenced in a study of T cells in Graves' hyperthyroidism and ophthalmopathy. It was RNA transcripts that yielded the amplified TCR beta CDR3 regions. The HTBI primer set was used in a first-round RT-PCR of the TCR CDR3. TCRdb called the multiplex PCR reads again in MiXCR, with one record for every CDR3 protein. The sample consists of about 560,000 distinct CDR3 sequences, approximately 15% of them appearing once. Sample: blood. The receptors originated from a woman under 30 with Graves' hyperthyroidism.

Ten or more counts support this clonotype. The rearrangement links TRBV3-1 to TRBJ2-3; the match to TRBD2 covers 8 bases. V shed 1 base, J shed 10 bases, and the junction held 10 bases outside the gene matches. The CDR3 totals 15 residues. Germline V lookup: CDR1 LGHDT, CDR2 YNNKEL (reference sequence). CDR3 region: CASSQGTSSPRPQYF. The CDR3 nucleotides read TGTGCCAGCAGCCAAGGGACTAGCTCGCCCAGGCCGCAGTATTTT.

This clonotype came up many times. The rearrangement uses TRBV3-1 and TRBJ1-1; no clear D gene. Trimming left V 3 bases short and J 4 bases short, with 3 bases between. This CDR3 is built from 11 residues. CDR1 and CDR2 (germline): LGHDT, YNNKEL (reference sequence). Here the CDR3 DNA reads TGTGCCAGCAGCCAGAGCACTGAAGCTTTCTTT. Translating it yields CASSQSTEAFF. Complete variable domain (other parts from reference TRBV3-1 and TRBJ1-1): DTAVSQTPKYLVTQMGNDKSIKCEQNLGHDTMYWYKQDSKKFLKIMFSYNNKELIINETVPNRFSPKSPDKAHLNLHINSLELGDSAVYFCASSQSTEAFFGQGTRLTVV.

This clonotype has more than one count but fewer than ten. The CDR3 region is CASTPGGVGETQYF. CDR3 nucleotides: TGTGCCAGCACCCCCGGCGGTGTAGGGGAGACCCAGTACTTC. The V and J genes are TRBV7-9 and TRBJ2-5; D is unclear. CDR3 length equals 14 residues. The V gene lost 7 bases and the J gene lost 5 bases, with 17 bases spanning the gap. Per germline, CDR1 SEHNR and CDR2 FQNEAQ (reference sequence).

This clonotype was detected many times. CDR3 residues: CASSRVSGEQETQYF. In DNA form, the CDR3 reads TGTGCCAGCAGCCGAGTCTCGGGGGAACAAGAGACCCAGTACTTC. The rearrangement joins TRBV13 to TRBJ2-5; TRBD2 might be the D (6 bases). Germline-derived CDR1 and CDR2 are PRHDT and FYEKMQ (reference sequence). The CDR3 length is 15 residues. The germline V and J ends were trimmed by 5 bases and 2 bases, with 15 bases remaining between them.

This clonotype has more than one count but fewer than ten. The rearrangement uses TRBV29-1 and TRBJ2-3, with TRBD2 identical over 8 bases. From germline, CDR1 is SQVTM and CDR2 ANQGSEA. The CDR3 length is 13 residues. V lost 4 bases to trimming and J lost 6 bases; unmatched junction nucleotides: 6. In nucleotides, the CDR3 is TGCAGCGTTGGGGGGACTAGATTCGATACGCAGTATTTT. It specifies CSVGGTRFDTQYF.

With respect to this clonotype: In this CDR3 the conserved last residue, phenylalanine or tryptophan, is missing, so a read error is likely. The chain is built from TRBV10-3 and TRBJ2-7; TRBD2 aligns across 12 bases. This CDR3 is 20 amino acids long. V shed 0 bases, J shed 5 bases, and the junction held 17 bases outside the gene matches. Germline V gives CDR1 ENHRY, CDR2 SYGVKD. The CDR3 sequence: CAISESRWTSGAASRDEQYL. In DNA form, the CDR3 reads TGTGCCATCAGTGAGTCGAGGTGGACTAGCGGGGCAGCATCGAGGGACGAGCAGTACCTC.

This clonotype was observed a few times. V and J are TRBV18 and TRBJ2-7; 9 bases are shared with TRBD2. The CDR3 runs to 14 residues. Germline V CDR1 and CDR2: KGHSH, LQKENI. V dropped 6 bases and J dropped 6; count of bases not matched to a gene: 9. The CDR3 DNA follows: TGTGCCAGCTCCCATTCCCCTAGCGGGACCGAGCAGTACTTC. This translates into CASSHSPSGTEQYF.

There are many counts of this clonotype. This rearrangement joins TRBV7-8 to TRBJ1-1; D might be TRBD1 (6 bases). This CDR3 is 17 amino acids long. Germline values: CDR1 SGHVS, CDR2 FQNEAQ. Deletions cut 0 bases from V and 0 bases from J, with 14 bases between. The CDR3 sequence: CASSLAFGGHLNTEAFF. The CDR3 DNA sequence: TGTGCCAGCAGCTTAGCGTTCGGGGGACACCTGAACACTGAAGCTTTCTTT.

This clonotype has a count of ten or more. The chain couples TRBV6-1 to TRBJ2-3, with unresolved D. Germline V CDR1 and CDR2: MNHNS, SASEGT. The CDR3 consists of 14 residues. Trimming took off 5 bases at V and 1 base at J, with 10 bases between the two ends. The chain's CDR3 is CASSFIRGTDTQYF. In DNA, the CDR3 is TGTGCCAGCAGTTTCATTCGCGGCACAGATACGCAGTATTTT.

This clonotype has ten or more counts. The gene calls are TRBV12-3 or TRBV12-4 and TRBJ2-7; a possible D gene is TRBD2 (7 bases). Trimming left V 10 bases short and J 5 bases short, with 18 bases between. The CDR3 has 13 amino acids. In DNA form, the CDR3 reads TGTGCCACCAAACCTCCGGGGGGCCACGAGCAGTACTTC. As protein: CATKPPGGHEQYF.

This clonotype turned up a few times. This chain uses TRBV20-1 with TRBJ1-6, with a tentative D call TRBD1 (6 bases). With 1 base removed from V and 5 bases from J, the gap between germline ends came to 12 bases. Germline CDR1 reads DFQATT; CDR2 reads SNEGSKA (reference sequence). The CDR3 covers 15 residues. The CDR3 DNA is TGCAGTGCTAGAGTCCCAGGGGCGAATAATTCACCCCTCCACTTT. It is translated as CSARVPGANNSPLHF.

This clonotype has ten or more counts. The V gene is TRBV7-8, the J gene TRBJ1-2; no clear D gene. The V gene lost 0 bases and the J gene lost 4 bases, with 9 bases spanning the gap. The length of the CDR3 is 14 residues. Germline CDR1 SGHVS, CDR2 FQNEAQ. The CDR3 spells CASSLAGSTYGYTF. Here the CDR3 DNA reads TGTGCCAGCAGCTTAGCTGGCAGTACCTATGGCTACACCTTC.

In its sample, this clonotype was seen many times. The chain combines TRBV28 with TRBJ2-7; D remains unclear. CDR1 MDHEN and CDR2 SYDVKM come from the germline V gene. V was cut by 5 bases and J by 2 bases, with 10 bases left in between. CDR3 length: 13 amino acids. Here the CDR3 DNA reads TGTGCCAGCAGTCCCGGTGGGGCCTACGAGCAGTACTTC. As protein: CASSPGGAYEQYF.

This clonotype was observed many times. The chain joins TRBV6-2 or TRBV6-3 to TRBJ2-3, with 7 bases fitting TRBD2. Germline CDR1 is MNHEY and CDR2 is SVGEGT. The CDR3 contains 18 residues. The V and J ends lost 5 bases and 2 bases, in that order; junction bases with no gene match: 16. DNA of the CDR3: TGTGCCAGCAGTCCCGATCCCGGGCAGCGGGGATACACAGATACGCAGTATTTT. Amino acids: CASSPDPGQRGYTDTQYF.

This clonotype was detected many times. The V and J genes are TRBV3-1 and TRBJ2-1; D uncertain. CDR1 LGHDT and CDR2 YNNKEL come from the germline V gene (reference sequence). This CDR3 is built from 15 residues. V was shortened by 3 bases and J by 2 bases, with 11 bases between the two germline ends. The CDR3 nucleotides are TGTGCCAGCAGCCAGTCCCAGCTTGCCTACAATGAGCAGTTCTTC. Protein sequence: CASSQSQLAYNEQFF.

This clonotype was seen repeatedly, ten times or more. The chain combines TRBV2 with TRBJ2-1; 9 positions agree with TRBD1. Germline V gene sequence: CDR1 SNHLY, CDR2 FYNNEI. CDR3 length: 12 residues. V trimming: 7 bases; J trimming: 7 bases; junction bases outside the gene matches: 2. The DNA for the CDR3 is TGTGCCAGCATGGGACAGGGTAATGAGCAGTTCTTC. It yields the protein CASMGQGNEQFF.

The table lists this clonotype with many counts. The V gene is TRBV20-1, the J gene TRBJ2-1; no clear D. V was clipped by 0 bases and J by 10 bases, with 7 bases between them. Germline V lookup: CDR1 DFQATT, CDR2 SNEGSKA (reference sequence). The CDR3 is 11 residues long. CDR3 amino acids: CSARDRWEQFF. DNA of the CDR3: TGCAGTGCTAGAGATCGTTGGGAGCAGTTCTTC.

There are a few counts of this clonotype. This may be a read error: a much more frequent sequence differs by one nucleotide. The chain links TRBV12-3 or TRBV12-4 to TRBJ2-3; 9 bases are a match to TRBD2. After removal of 3 bases from V and 6 bases from J, the junction contained 4 bases not matched to a gene. The CDR3 is 14 residues long. CDR3 residues: CASSFSGGWDTQYF. As DNA, the CDR3 is TGTGCCAGCAGTTTTAGCGGGGGCTGGGATACGCAGTATTTT.

This clonotype was counted many times. The chain employs TRBV28 and TRBJ1-1, with D maybe TRBD1 (5 bases). Trimming stripped 7 bases from V and 1 base from J, with 13 bases between. This CDR3 spans 14 amino acids. Germline V lookup: CDR1 MDHEN, CDR2 SYDVKM. CDR3 sequence reads: CASTTSGGNTEAFF. The CDR3 nucleotides are TGTGCCAGCACTACTTCGGGGGGGAACACTGAAGCTTTCTTT.

This clonotype was observed a few times. J is TRBJ1-2 and V is TRBV20-1, with D unclear. Germline loops: CDR1 DFQATT, CDR2 SNEGSKA (reference sequence). CDR3 size: 13 residues. Between the trimmed V and J ends, which lost 3 bases and 2 bases, there was a span of 10 bases. The CDR3 coding sequence is TGCAGTGCTAGCAACCGAGAAAACTATGGCTACACCTTC. Translated, it gives CSASNRENYGYTF.

Worth noting for this clonotype: Being one base from a much bigger clone, this may be a read error. The rearrangement links TRBV3-1 to TRBJ1-5; D remains unclear. From germline, CDR1 is LGHDT and CDR2 YNNKEL (reference sequence). The CDR3 sequence is 13 residues long. The CDR3 region is CASSQAANRPQHF. The CDR3 DNA sequence: TGTGCCAGCAGCCAAGCCGCGAATCGGCCCCAGCATTTT.

This clonotype came up many times. The chain joins TRBV30 to TRBJ1-5; D not resolved. The germline V gene has CDR1 GTSNPN and CDR2 SVGIG (reference sequence). The V end was cut by 1 base, the J end by 1 base, with 8 bases between. The CDR3 totals 14 residues. CDR3 loop: CAWSGSVSNQPQHF. The CDR3 DNA is TGTGCCTGGAGTGGATCAGTCAGCAATCAGCCCCAGCATTTT.

Worth noting for this clonotype: The junction departs from germline at one end; a sequencing error may be responsible. The V and J genes are TRBV20-1 and TRBJ2-7; tentatively, D is TRBD2 (5 bases). Per the germline V gene, CDR1 is DFQATT and CDR2 is SNEGSKA (reference sequence). This CDR3 is built from 13 residues. CDR3: CSARAEGGGEPYF. CDR3 in DNA: TGCAGTGCTAGGGCGGAAGGAGGCGGAGAGCCGTACTTC.